These T cell receptor beta chains were read from a single sample in a study of cytomegalovirus exposure and HLA in healthy donors. Profiling relied on immunoSEQ multiplex PCR, and the TCRdb table lists in-frame clones only, not all of them. The table lists about 200,000 clones. Specimen: PBMCs. The receptor source for this set is a girl aged 2 to 9 in good health and CMV-seropositive. Both conserved end residues are part of each CDR3. D genes are given only for firm matches.

V	J	D	DNA	CDR3
TRBV4-1	TRBJ1-4	TRBD1	TGCGCCAGCAGCGTTCCACAGGGGACTAATGAAAAACTGTTTTTT	CASSVPQGTNEKLFF
TRBV7-2	TRBJ2-7	-	TGTGCCAGCAGCTTAGGACAGAGCAGGTACGAGCAGTACTTC	CASSLGQSRYEQYF
TRBV19	TRBJ1-3	TRBD1	TGTGCCAGTAGTATGCCCACCACCGGGACAGCGTCTGGAAACACCATATATTTT	CASSMPTTGTASGNTIYF
TRBV7-2	TRBJ2-7	-	TGTGCCAGCAGCCCTCTAGGAGAGCAGTACTTC	CASSPLGEQYF
TRBV28	TRBJ2-5	-	TGTGCCAGCAGTCTCACAGAGGAGGTGGAGACCCAGTACTTC	CASSLTEEVETQYF
TRBV6-6	TRBJ1-1	TRBD1	TGTGCCAGCAGTTACTCCGACAGGGGCCGATTTGAAGCTTTCTTT	CASSYSDRGRFEAFF
TRBV18	TRBJ1-5	-	TGTGCCAGCTCACCGGCGGGAGACAGGCAGCCCCAGCATTTT	CASSPAGDRQPQHF
TRBV9	TRBJ2-3	-	TGTGCCAGCAGCGTATTATCGCGGGCAGATACGCAGTATTTT	CASSVLSRADTQYF
TRBV4-1	TRBJ2-2	-	TGCGCCAGCAGCCACCCGAAACGAGGGGGGGTCGGGGAGCTGTTTTTT	CASSHPKRGGVGELFF
TRBV7-9	TRBJ2-1	-	TGTGCCAGCAGCCCCGGGGTGGGGGGCTACAATGAGCAGTTCTTC	CASSPGVGGYNEQFF
TRBV7-2	TRBJ2-2	TRBD1	TGTGCCAGCAGCATCGACAGGGCGAACACCGGGGAGCTGTTTTTT	CASSIDRANTGELFF
TRBV28	TRBJ2-3	TRBD2	TGTGCCAGCAGTTCCACCAGGACTAGCGGGAGGGCCATTACAGATACGCAGTATTTT	CASSSTRTSGRAITDTQYF
TRBV28	TRBJ2-7	-	TGTGCCAGCAGTTACCGTCGACTCAGGGGCTCCGAGCAGTACTTC	CASSYRRLRGSEQYF
TRBV25-1	TRBJ2-2	-	TGTGCCAGCAGTAACCCGTCGACAGGTTCCCCCGGGGAGCTGTTTTTT	CASSNPSTGSPGELFF
TRBV4-1	TRBJ2-3	TRBD2	TGCGCCAGCAGCCATTTCGGACTAGCGCAGAGCACAGATACGCAGTATTTT	CASSHFGLAQSTDTQYF
TRBV6-1	TRBJ1-3	TRBD1	TGTGCCAGCAGTGTCGCAGGGGGGTCTGGAAACACCATATATTTT	CASSVAGGSGNTIYF
TRBV4-1	TRBJ2-7	TRBD2	TGCGCCAGCAGCCTCTCGGCTAGCGGGAATTACGAGCAGTACTTC	CASSLSASGNYEQYF
TRBV29-1	TRBJ2-1	TRBD1	TGCAGTGGGACAGGGGGGAAAGGTTTTGTGGATGAGCAGTTCTTC	CSGTGGKGFVDEQFF
TRBV10-1	TRBJ2-7	-	TGCGCCAGCAGTGAAGGGCGGACAAGCTACGAGCAGTACTTC	CASSEGRTSYEQYF
TRBV11-2	TRBJ2-7	-	TGTGCCAGCAGCTTAGTCTCCGTCGAGCAGTACTTC	CASSLVSVEQYF
TRBV19	TRBJ2-4	-	TGTGCCAGTAGTTCGGGTGCCTTGTCCAAAAACATTCAGTACTTC	CASSSGALSKNIQYF
TRBV2	TRBJ2-2	-	TGTGCCAGCAGTGAACAGGGAATCGCCTCCACCGGGGAGCTGTTTTTT	CASSEQGIASTGELFF